What follows are 8 T cell receptor beta chains derived from one specimen sequenced in a study of T-cell memory formation after mild COVID-19. Each CDR3 protein is one row after TCRdb ran MiXCR on the 5' RACE reads. This sample carries some 300,000 distinct CDR3 sequences, more than 20% of them seen once, and the ten largest clones take around 23%. The material sequenced was PBMCs or a T cell subset sorted from them (not recorded which). The source of these receptors is a man aged 18 to 30 who had mild COVID-19 (a few samples of this study predate the infection). Cell type and time point are not known.

Many counts were recorded for this clonotype. The chain is built from TRBV12-3 or TRBV12-4 and TRBJ2-7; D uncertain. The CDR3 length is 14 residues. Trimming took off 3 bases at V and 2 bases at J, with 11 bases between the two ends. The CDR3 DNA reads TGTGCCAGCAGTTTCGGGCGGACCACCTACGAGCAGTACTTC. Translating gives CASSFGRTTYEQYF.

This sequence joins TRBV20-1 and TRBJ1-5; tentative D call: TRBD1 (5 bases). This CDR3 is built from 15 residues. Germline V gene lookup returns CDR1 DFQATT and CDR2 SNEGSKA (reference sequence). V gave up 3 bases and J gave up 7 bases, with 19 bases separating them. The CDR3, as DNA: TGCAGTGCTAGGGACGCAGGGAACCGGGCCCAGCCCCAGCATTTT. Residues: CSARDAGNRAQPQHF.

This clonotype was recorded a few times. The chain uses TRBV5-1 and TRBJ2-2; maybe TRBD2 (6 bases). The CDR3 spans 14 residues. The germline V gene has CDR1 SGHRS and CDR2 YFSETQ. Deletions cut 2 bases from V and 4 bases from J, with 9 bases between. Here the CDR3 reads CASSFAGGTGELFF. The DNA of the CDR3 is TGCGCCAGCAGCTTCGCCGGGGGCACCGGGGAGCTGTTTTTT.

The chain combines TRBV5-1 with TRBJ2-3; 7 nucleotides align to TRBD1. V lost 4 bases, J lost 4 bases, and 9 bases stayed unmatched. CDR1 is SGHRS, CDR2 YFSETQ, per germline. The CDR3 spans 15 residues. CDR3 nucleotide sequence: TGCGCCAGCAGCCCCGGACAGGCCCACGCAGATACGCAGTATTTT. This sequence encodes CASSPGQAHADTQYF.

The chain is built from TRBV6-1 and TRBJ1-1, with D tentatively TRBD1 (5 bases). Trimming removed 3 bases from V and 1 base from J, with 12 bases in between. Germline V gene data show CDR1 as MNHNS and CDR2 as SASEGT. The CDR3 runs 15 residues. CDR3 DNA: TGTGCCAGCAGTGATGCCCTGGACAAGAACACTGAAGCTTTCTTT. Translating gives CASSDALDKNTEAFF.

This clonotype was counted only a few times. This chain links TRBV20-1 with TRBJ1-4, with TRBD1 matching 8 bases. Germline V gene data show CDR1 as DFQATT and CDR2 as SNEGSKA (reference sequence). CDR3 length: 13 amino acids. Unmatched junction bases numbered 4, after V lost 6 bases and J lost 4 bases. CDR3 DNA sequence: TGCAGTGCACCCGGACAGGGTAATGAAAAACTGTTTTTT. It translates to CSAPGQGNEKLFF.

The gene calls are TRBV12-3 or TRBV12-4 and TRBJ1-1, with D perhaps TRBD1 (5 bases). Trimming shortened V by 7 bases and J by 1 base, and 10 bases separated the two germline ends. This CDR3 region has 13 residues. Here the CDR3 DNA reads TGTGCCAGCACTCCAGGACAGAACACTGAAGCTTTCTTT. The encoded protein is CASTPGQNTEAFF.

V is TRBV20-1 and J is TRBJ2-5, with unresolved D. Trimming pared 5 bases from V and 4 bases from J, leaving 17 bases between. Germline assignment: CDR1 DFQATT and CDR2 SNEGSKA (reference sequence). This CDR3 spans 14 amino acids. CDR3 in amino acids: CSAEDEGFGETQYF. The CDR3 region has the DNA TGCAGTGCTGAAGACGAAGGGTTCGGAGAGACCCAGTACTTC.